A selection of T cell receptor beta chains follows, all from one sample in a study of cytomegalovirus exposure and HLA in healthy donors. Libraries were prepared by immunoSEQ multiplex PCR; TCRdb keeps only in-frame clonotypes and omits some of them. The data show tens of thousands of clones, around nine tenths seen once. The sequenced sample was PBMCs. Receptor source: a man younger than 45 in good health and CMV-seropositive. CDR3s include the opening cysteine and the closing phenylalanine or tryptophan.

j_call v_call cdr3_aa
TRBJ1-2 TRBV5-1 CASSLRTGGSDGYTF
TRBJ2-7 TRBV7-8 CASSQDRGQPKGQYF
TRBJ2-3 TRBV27 CASSLFAGGSRDTDTQYF
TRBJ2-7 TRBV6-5 CASQGGSYEQYF
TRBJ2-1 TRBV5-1 CASTGQGGSYNEQFF
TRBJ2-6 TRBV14 CASSQAGLASSGANVLTF
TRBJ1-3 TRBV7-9 CASSLKGFGNTIYF
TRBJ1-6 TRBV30 CAWARQEFSPLHF
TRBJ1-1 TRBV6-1 CASSTQGDTEAFF
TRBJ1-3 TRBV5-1 CATPYYRQVSGNTIYF
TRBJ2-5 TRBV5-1 CASSLNPGRETQYF
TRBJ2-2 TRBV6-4 CASSLGGTGTGELFF
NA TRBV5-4 CASSPNLGGASYEQYF
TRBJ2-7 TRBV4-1 CASSQESGTSGRVSF
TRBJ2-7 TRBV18 CASSRRTGTPGPEQYF
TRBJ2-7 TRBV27 CASSSIAGGGEQYF
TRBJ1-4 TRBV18 CASSPRGPGGDEKLFF
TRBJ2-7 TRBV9 CASSVSWDRGYEQYF
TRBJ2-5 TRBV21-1 CASSKDNGGETQYF
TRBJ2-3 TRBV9 CASSVEGIAGEQDTQYF
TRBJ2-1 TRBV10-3 CAISAGQGGNEQFF
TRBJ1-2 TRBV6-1 CASSEQQGGGYTF
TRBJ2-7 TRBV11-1 CASSPGQGAFYEQYF
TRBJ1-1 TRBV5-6 CASSLIRRENTEAFF
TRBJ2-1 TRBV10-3 CAISELLREQFF
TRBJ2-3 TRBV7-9 CASSLDGRGFADTQYF
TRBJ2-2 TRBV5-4 CASRPDRRNTGELFF
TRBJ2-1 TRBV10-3 CAISESGATSGVSSYNEQFF
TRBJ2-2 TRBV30 CAWSVGRGTGELFF
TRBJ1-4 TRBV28 CASMGGPNEKLFF
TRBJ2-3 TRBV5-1 CASSLVLQQADTQYF
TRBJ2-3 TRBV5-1 CASSLGGDPVDTQYF
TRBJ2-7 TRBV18 CASSPYSHYEQYF
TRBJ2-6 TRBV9 CASSVQGSSSGANVLTF
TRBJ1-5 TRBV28 CASSSGQPGNQPQHF
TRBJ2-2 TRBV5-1 CASSLEASGYTGELFF
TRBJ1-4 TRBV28 CASSLTEEKLFF
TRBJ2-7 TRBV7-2 CASKTGAAYEQYF
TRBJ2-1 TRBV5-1 CASSLELAGSTLISYNEQFF
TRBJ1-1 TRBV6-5 CASSYAENTEAFF
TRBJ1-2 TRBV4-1 CASRQLGQGNYGYTF